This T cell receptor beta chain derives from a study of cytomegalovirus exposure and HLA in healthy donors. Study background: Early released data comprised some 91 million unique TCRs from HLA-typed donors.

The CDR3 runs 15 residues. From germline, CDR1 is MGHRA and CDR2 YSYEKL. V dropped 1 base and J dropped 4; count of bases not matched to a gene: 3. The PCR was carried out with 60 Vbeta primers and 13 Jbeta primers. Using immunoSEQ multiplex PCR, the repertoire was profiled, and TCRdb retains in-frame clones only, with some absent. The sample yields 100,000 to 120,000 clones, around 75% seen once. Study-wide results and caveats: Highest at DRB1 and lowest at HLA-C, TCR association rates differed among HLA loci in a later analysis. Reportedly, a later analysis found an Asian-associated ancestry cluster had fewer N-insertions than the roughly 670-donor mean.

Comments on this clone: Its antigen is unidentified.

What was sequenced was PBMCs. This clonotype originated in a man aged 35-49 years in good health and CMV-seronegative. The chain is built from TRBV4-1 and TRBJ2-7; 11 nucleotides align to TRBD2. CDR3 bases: TGCGCCAGCAGCCAAGCCGGGACTAGCGGTTACGAGCAGTACTTC. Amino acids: CASSQAGTSGYEQYF.